This TCR beta chain emerged from a study of blood T cell repertoires in COVID-19. Looking at the study overall: Both acute and convalescent COVID-19 samples were obtained from the United States, Italy and Spain. T cells, B-cell-depleted T cells, or PBMCs provided the cDNA or gDNA that served as material.

V dropped 4 bases and J dropped 0; count of bases not matched to a gene: 12. The CDR3 consists of 17 residues. Germline CDR1 is SGDLS and CDR2 is YYNGEE. As originally analysed: Amplified reference gene primers provided the basis for estimating nucleated cell counts. TCRdb's copy holds only in-frame clones and misses some; the assay was immunoSEQ multiplex PCR. That table furnishes V, J and clone size, whereas the DNA furnished D and trimming. Of around 80,000 clones in the sample, 60% to 75% were seen once. This clonotype was obtained from a man over 45 with active or convalescent COVID-19. This sequence joins TRBV9 and TRBJ1-1; TRBD1 matches at 7 bases. The specimen sequenced was peripheral blood. The CDR3 nucleotides are TGTGCCAGCAGCCCCCGGGACAGCTTCCAAATGAACACTGAAGCTTTCTTT. This encodes CASSPRDSFQMNTEAFF.